The rows below give T cell receptor beta chains drawn from one sample of a study of blood T cell repertoires in COVID-19. The repertoire was sequenced with immunoSEQ multiplex PCR; TCRdb's copy has only in-frame clones and lacks some. The sample lists about 390,000 clones, approximately 87% seen once, with roughly 9.4% in the top ten. What was sequenced was PBMCs or T cells enriched from blood (not recorded which). Receptors were obtained from a woman aged 45-59 years who had recovered from COVID-19. CDR3s include the opening cysteine and the closing phenylalanine or tryptophan. The D gene is left open where the match is weak. Clone size, where shown, is once, few, many, or a class for clones that have expanded.

. | . | TRBJ1-5 | TRBV6-5 | CASGPGAHQPQHF | TGTGCCAGCGGTCCAGGGGCCCATCAGCCCCAGCATTTT
TRBD1 | . | TRBJ2-1 | TRBV24-1 | CATGQGSNNEQFF | TGTGCCACTGGACAGGGGAGCAACAATGAGCAGTTCTTC
TRBD1 | . | TRBJ1-5 | TRBV2 | CASSELGQGGKNQPQHF | TGTGCCAGCAGTGAGTTGGGACAGGGGGGGAAGAATCAGCCCCAGCATTTT
TRBD1 | . | TRBJ2-7 | TRBV7-3 | CASSFGQGDEQYF | TGTGCCAGCAGCTTCGGACAGGGGGACGAGCAGTACTTC
. | . | TRBJ1-3 | TRBV19 | CASSFRGNTIYF | TGTGCCAGTAGTTTTCGTGGAAACACCATATATTTT
TRBD1 | . | TRBJ1-2 | TRBV27 | CASSLSVGTDDFNYGYTF | TGTGCCAGCAGTTTATCTGTAGGGACAGACGATTTTAACTATGGCTACACCTTC
TRBD1 | . | TRBJ1-5 | TRBV28 | CASSSGQAWVQPQHF | TGTGCCAGCAGTTCAGGACAGGCATGGGTGCAGCCCCAGCATTTT
. | . | TRBJ1-1 | TRBV18 | CASSPRASEAFF | TGTGCCAGCTCCCCACGGGCGTCTGAAGCTTTCTTT
. | . | TRBJ1-6 | TRBV7-9 | CASSPTSSYNSPLHF | TGTGCCAGCAGCCCCACGAGCTCCTATAATTCACCCCTCCACTTT
. | . | TRBJ1-3 | TRBV10-3 | CAISEGSSGNTIYF | TGTGCCATCAGTGAAGGGAGCTCTGGAAACACCATATATTTT
. | . | TRBJ1-2 | TRBV5-6 | CASSLAGGNGYTF | TGTGCCAGCAGCTTGGCCGGGGGGAATGGCTACACCTTC
. | . | TRBJ1-2 | TRBV3-1/TRBV3-2 | CASSFQYGYTF | TGTGCCAGCAGCTTTCAGTATGGCTACACCTTC
. | . | TRBJ1-5 | TRBV7-2 | CASSLEQGRGQPQHF | TGTGCCAGCAGCTTAGAACAGGGAAGGGGTCAGCCCCAGCATTTT
. | once | TRBJ1-1 | TRBV4-1 | CASSPSPAENTEAFF | TGCGCCAGCAGCCCTAGCCCGGCGGAGAACACTGAAGCTTTCTTT
TRBD1 | . | TRBJ1-2 | TRBV7-2 | CASSRGQGGNGYTF | TGTGCCAGCAGCCGCGGACAGGGAGGGAATGGCTACACCTTC
. | . | TRBJ1-2 | TRBV2 | CASSTATYWGGGGYTF | TGTGCCAGCAGTACCGCAACTTACTGGGGCGGTGGTGGCTACACCTTC
TRBD2 | . | TRBJ2-7 | TRBV6-5 | CASRAGINYEQYF | TGTGCCAGCAGAGCGGGGATAAACTACGAGCAGTACTTC
. | . | TRBJ1-1 | TRBV7-7 | CASSSCGVGSTEAFF | TGTGCTAGCAGCTCCTGTGGGGTAGGGAGCACTGAAGCTTTCTTT
TRBD1 | few | TRBJ1-2 | TRBV9 | CASSPEGAGTNYGYTF | TGTGCCAGCAGCCCCGAGGGGGCAGGGACTAACTATGGCTACACCTTC
TRBD1 | . | TRBJ1-4 | TRBV7-2 | CASSPNRQGEKLFF | TGTGCCAGCAGCCCCAACCGACAGGGGGAAAAACTGTTTTTT
. | . | TRBJ2-5 | TRBV5-1 | CASSNMGRGNQETQYF | TGCGCCAGCAGCAATATGGGACGGGGGAACCAAGAGACCCAGTACTTC
TRBD2 | . | TRBJ2-7 | TRBV27 | CASKQAGAYEQYF | TGTGCCAGCAAACAAGCGGGGGCCTACGAGCAGTACTTC
. | once | TRBJ1-6 | TRBV6-5 | CASRPTGNNSPLHF | TGTGCCAGCAGGCCAACAGGGAATAATTCACCCCTCCACTTT
TRBD1 | . | TRBJ1-2 | TRBV6-5 | CASMAGGRANYGYTF | TGTGCCAGCATGGCAGGGGGCAGGGCGAACTATGGCTACACCTTC
. | . | TRBJ1-5 | TRBV19 | CASSISGASNQPQHF | TGTGCCAGTAGTATAAGCGGGGCGAGCAATCAGCCCCAGCATTTT
TRBD1 | . | TRBJ1-6 | TRBV7-2 | CASNRDRGRISPLHF | TGTGCCAGCAACCGGGACAGGGGGCGAATTTCACCCCTCCACTTT
TRBD1 | . | TRBJ1-1 | TRBV4-2 | CASSTGQGGNTEAFF | TGTGCCAGCAGCACTGGACAGGGAGGGAACACTGAAGCTTTCTTT
. | . | TRBJ1-2 | TRBV29-1 | CSVEWGVNTF | TGCAGCGTTGAATGGGGGGTGAACACCTTC
. | . | TRBJ1-1 | TRBV5-1 | CASSNPSGTEAFF | TGCGCCAGCAGCAACCCATCGGGCACTGAAGCTTTCTTT
TRBD1 | once | TRBJ1-2 | TRBV7-9 | CASSGQGLGYGYTF | TGTGCCAGCAGCGGACAGGGGCTGGGTTATGGCTACACCTTC
. | . | TRBJ2-7 | TRBV6-6 | CASSTRNRDYEQYF | TGTGCCAGCAGCACCCGGAACCGGGACTACGAGCAGTACTTC
. | . | TRBJ1-2 | TRBV3-1/TRBV3-2 | CAIPVTYGYTF | TGTGCTATCCCGGTAACCTATGGCTACACCTTC
. | . | TRBJ2-3 | TRBV3-1/TRBV3-2 | CASSQADTTWTSTDTQYF | TGTGCCAGCAGCCAAGCCGATACGACTTGGACTAGCACAGATACGCAGTATTTT
. | once | TRBJ1-1 | TRBV5-1 | CASSRGETTNTEAFF | TGCGCCAGCAGCAGAGGAGAGACGACGAACACTGAAGCTTTCTTT
TRBD2 | . | TRBJ2-1 | TRBV24-1 | CATNPGGSYNEQFF | TGTGCCACCAACCCGGGGGGCTCCTACAATGAGCAGTTCTTC
. | . | TRBJ1-4 | TRBV25-1 | CASSQGRDEKLFF | TGTGCCAGCAGTCAGGGGAGGGACGAAAAACTGTTTTTT
. | . | TRBJ2-2 | TRBV3-1/TRBV3-2 | CASSQPLGTRNTGELFF | TGTGCCAGCAGCCAACCCCTTGGGACAAGGAACACCGGGGAGCTGTTTTTT
TRBD2 | . | TRBJ2-7 | TRBV5-4 | CASSPLAGGPVYEQYF | TGTGCCAGCAGCCCACTAGCGGGGGGGCCCGTGTACGAGCAGTACTTC
. | . | TRBJ2-7 | TRBV5-5 | CASSSRPPAQGVSSYEQYF | TGTGCCAGCAGCTCGCGTCCCCCGGCCCAAGGGGTTAGCTCCTACGAGCAGTACTTC
. | . | TRBJ1-2 | TRBV4-2 | CASSRDPTGFFYGYTF | TGTGCCAGCAGCCGAGACCCGACAGGTTTTTTCTATGGCTACACCTTC
TRBD2 | . | TRBJ2-7 | TRBV30 | CAWRLAGTPIEQYF | TGTGCCTGGAGGCTAGCGGGGACCCCTATCGAGCAGTACTTC
. | few | TRBJ1-3 | TRBV13 | CASSLYSGNTIYF | TGTGCCAGCAGCTTATATTCTGGAAACACCATATATTTT
. | . | TRBJ1-6 | TRBV5-1 | CASSLEGGRDSPLHF | TGCGCCAGCAGCTTGGAAGGGGGAAGAGACTCACCCCTCCACTTT
TRBD1 | . | TRBJ1-2 | TRBV28 | CAEGQGVSNYGYTF | TGTGCAGAGGGACAGGGTGTCTCTAACTATGGCTACACCTTC
TRBD1 | few | TRBJ1-2 | TRBV6-5 | CASRGQGAGGYTF | TGTGCCAGCAGGGGACAGGGGGCTGGAGGCTACACCTTC
. | . | TRBJ1-3 | TRBV30 | CAWSGGVGNTIYF | TGTGCCTGGAGTGGGGGGGTAGGGAACACCATATATTTT
. | once | TRBJ1-1 | TRBV5-1 | CASSFAVRGSTEAFF | TGCGCCAGCAGCTTCGCCGTCCGGGGATCCACTGAAGCTTTCTTT
. | . | TRBJ1-2 | TRBV6-5 | CASSYSEYVSGYTF | TGTGCCAGCAGTTACTCTGAGTATGTCTCTGGCTACACCTTC
TRBD1 | . | TRBJ1-1 | TRBV5-1 | CASSSVQGSSEAFF | TGCGCCAGCAGTTCCGTACAGGGGTCGTCTGAAGCTTTCTTT
. | . | TRBJ2-6 | TRBV2 | CASSEPNRTGANVLTF | TGTGCCAGCAGTGAACCTAACAGGACTGGGGCCAACGTCCTGACTTTC
. | . | TRBJ1-3 | TRBV7-2 | CASSLSTAGNTIYF | TGTGCCAGCAGCTTATCTACTGCTGGAAACACCATATATTTT
. | once | TRBJ1-2 | TRBV10-3 | CATTRDTLGGYTF | TGTGCCACCACACGGGACACCTTGGGCGGCTACACCTTC
. | once | TRBJ1-1 | TRBV19 | CASRQREALADEAFF | TGTGCCAGTAGACAAAGGGAGGCCCTGGCGGATGAAGCTTTCTTT
. | . | TRBJ1-1 | TRBV4-1 | CASSQPDSPEAFF | TGCGCCAGCAGCCAGCCTGACAGTCCTGAAGCTTTCTTT
. | . | TRBJ2-5 | TRBV5-3 | CARSHAEGVGWETQYF | TGTGCCAGAAGCCACGCGGAAGGGGTCGGATGGGAGACCCAGTACTTC